This is a list of T cell receptor beta chains from one sample in a study of blood T cell repertoires in COVID-19. Libraries were prepared by immunoSEQ multiplex PCR; TCRdb keeps only in-frame clonotypes and omits some of them. The sample has 100,000 to 150,000 clones; around 84% are singletons. The sequenced sample consisted of peripheral blood. Source of these receptors: a woman of 80 years or more with acute or convalescent COVID-19. Each CDR3 is given with its conserved first and last residue. Each record gives: J gene, V gene, CDR3 protein.

TRBJ1-5 TRBV6-1 CASSELMGRARQPQHF
TRBJ1-1 TRBV7-9 CASSLEGQGAFEAFF
TRBJ2-2 TRBV6-4 CASRRTGGTGELFF
TRBJ1-1 TRBV5-4 CASSQGQGTNTEAFF
TRBJ1-3 TRBV30 CAWSAYRANTIYF
TRBJ2-1 TRBV5-4 CASNSPGQGAYEQFF
TRBJ2-7 TRBV27 CASSLAGNMYEQYF
TRBJ1-1 TRBV30 CAWLGQRGVNTEAFF
TRBJ2-5 TRBV27 CASSSRRGQETQYF
TRBJ1-6 TRBV5-1 CASSLGATYNSPLHF
TRBJ2-3 TRBV2 CAGGVDTQYF
TRBJ1-2 TRBV30 CAWSPGGPGGGYGYTF
TRBJ2-7 TRBV5-1 CASSLVQASHEQYF
TRBJ2-1 TRBV6-6 CASSTLGGSSYNEQFF
TRBJ1-1 TRBV2 CASAPTENTEAFF
TRBJ2-6 TRBV10-1 CASLKFAGTLISGANVLTF
TRBJ1-6 TRBV9 CASSAGTGGSGIRSPLHF
TRBJ2-1 TRBV5-1 CASSPGQGNHNEQFF
TRBJ2-5 TRBV7-9 CASSSLQLSETQYF
TRBJ2-3 TRBV11-3 CASSQTTGSTDTQYF
TRBJ1-2 TRBV6-5 CASRPQGAIYGYTF
TRBJ2-4 TRBV18 CASSRDRVGAKNIQYF
TRBJ2-7 TRBV9 CASSVGVANTYEQYF
TRBJ2-7 TRBV5-6 CASSLGSKARGEQYF
TRBJ2-1 TRBV27 CASSLSSTGQGEGQFF